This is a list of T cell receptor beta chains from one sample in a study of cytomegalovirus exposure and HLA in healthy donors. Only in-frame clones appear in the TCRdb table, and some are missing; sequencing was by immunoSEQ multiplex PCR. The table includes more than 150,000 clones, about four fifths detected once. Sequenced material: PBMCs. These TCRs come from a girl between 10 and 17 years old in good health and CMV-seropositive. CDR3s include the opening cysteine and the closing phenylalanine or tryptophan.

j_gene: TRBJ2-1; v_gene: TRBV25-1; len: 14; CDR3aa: CASSVAAYNHEQFF
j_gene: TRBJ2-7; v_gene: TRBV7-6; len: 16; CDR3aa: CASSLNPGQNLYEQYF
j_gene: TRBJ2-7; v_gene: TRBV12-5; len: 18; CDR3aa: CASGAGQGGAGATYEQYF
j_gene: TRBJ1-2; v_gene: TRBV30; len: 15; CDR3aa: CAWSVSGVLNYGYTF
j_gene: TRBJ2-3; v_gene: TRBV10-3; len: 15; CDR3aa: CAISDLGTNTDTQYF
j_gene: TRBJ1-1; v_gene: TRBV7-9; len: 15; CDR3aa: CASRIGSSGDTEAFF
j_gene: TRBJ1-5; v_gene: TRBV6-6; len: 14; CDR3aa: CASTRTEGNQPQHF
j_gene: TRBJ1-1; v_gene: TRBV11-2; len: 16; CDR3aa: CASSEPGTGGRTEAFF
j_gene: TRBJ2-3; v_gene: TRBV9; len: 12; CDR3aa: CASSVDSDTQYF
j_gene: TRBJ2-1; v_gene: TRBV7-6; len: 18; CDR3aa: CASSPITGGLSSSNQQFF
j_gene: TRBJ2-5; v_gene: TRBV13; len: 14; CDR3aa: CASSPLRGEETQYF
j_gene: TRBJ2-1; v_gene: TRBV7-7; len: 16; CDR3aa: CASSQSGGSSYNEQFF
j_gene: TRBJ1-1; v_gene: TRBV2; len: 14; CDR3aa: CATLGGVENTEAFF
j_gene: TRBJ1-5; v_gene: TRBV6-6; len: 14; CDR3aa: CASSYSDWNQPQHF
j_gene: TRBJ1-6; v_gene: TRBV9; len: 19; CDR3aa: CASSVGEGLPGTGISPLHF
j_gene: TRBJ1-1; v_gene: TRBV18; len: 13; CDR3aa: CASSPDGLPEAFF
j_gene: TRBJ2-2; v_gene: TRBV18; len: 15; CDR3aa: CASSPSAQTNGELFF
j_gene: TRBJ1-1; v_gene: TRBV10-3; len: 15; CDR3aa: CAISESKQTNTEAFF
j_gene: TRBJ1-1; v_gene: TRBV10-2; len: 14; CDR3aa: CASRDSSLNTEAFF
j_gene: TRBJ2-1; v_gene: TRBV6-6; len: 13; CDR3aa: CASEISSYNEQFF
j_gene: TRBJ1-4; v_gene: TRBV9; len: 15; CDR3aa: CASSASGQGDEKLFF
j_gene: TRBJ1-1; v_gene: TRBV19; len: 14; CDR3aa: CASSPRGFDTEAFF
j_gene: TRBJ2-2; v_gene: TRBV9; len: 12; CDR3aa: CASNRGNGELFF
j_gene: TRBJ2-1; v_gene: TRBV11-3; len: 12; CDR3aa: CASSTQGSEQFF
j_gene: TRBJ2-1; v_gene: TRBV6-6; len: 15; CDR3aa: CASSSRDRGFGEQFF
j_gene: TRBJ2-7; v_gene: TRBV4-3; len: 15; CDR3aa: CASSQSRRGSYEQYF
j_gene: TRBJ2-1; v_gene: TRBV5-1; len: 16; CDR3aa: CASSFLSGGLHNEQFF
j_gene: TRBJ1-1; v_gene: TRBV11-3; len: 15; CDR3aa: CASSFLAGANTEAFF
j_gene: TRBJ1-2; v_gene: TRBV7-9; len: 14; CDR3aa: CASSPLRAPGGYTF
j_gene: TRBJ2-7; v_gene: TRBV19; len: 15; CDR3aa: CASSFRDREGHEQYF
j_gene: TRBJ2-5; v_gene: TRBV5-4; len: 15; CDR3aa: CASSSLSGPQETQYF
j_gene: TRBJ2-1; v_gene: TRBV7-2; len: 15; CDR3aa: CASSLAVSSFNEQFF
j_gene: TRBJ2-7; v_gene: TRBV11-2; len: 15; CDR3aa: CASSSLGTGGREQYF
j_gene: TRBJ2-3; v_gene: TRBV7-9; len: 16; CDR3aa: CASSLGPSGGPDTQYF
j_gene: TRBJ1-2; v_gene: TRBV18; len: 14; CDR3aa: CASSPRQGVSGYTF
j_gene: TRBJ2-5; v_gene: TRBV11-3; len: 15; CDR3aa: CASSLQGIEEETQYF
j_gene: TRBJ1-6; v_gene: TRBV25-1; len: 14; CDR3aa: CASSEAGGASPLHF
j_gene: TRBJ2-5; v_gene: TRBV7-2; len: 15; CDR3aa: CASSSNGGVQETQYF
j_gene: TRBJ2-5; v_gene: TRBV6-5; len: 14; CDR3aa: CASSYGGRPETQYF
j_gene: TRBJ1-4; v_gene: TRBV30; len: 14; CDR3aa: CAWSWDRGDEKLFF
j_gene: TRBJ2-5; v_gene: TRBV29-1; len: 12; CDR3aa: CSVVSRSGAQYF
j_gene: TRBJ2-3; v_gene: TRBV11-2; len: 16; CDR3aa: CASSLGGGTGADTQYF
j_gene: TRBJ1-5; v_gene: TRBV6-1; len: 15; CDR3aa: CASSEGFSGGRPQHF
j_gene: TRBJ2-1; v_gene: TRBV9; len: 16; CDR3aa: CASSVQQTGPNNEQFF
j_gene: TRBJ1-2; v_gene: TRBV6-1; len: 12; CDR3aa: CASRTATYGYTF
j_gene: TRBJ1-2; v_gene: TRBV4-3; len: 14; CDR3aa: CASGWDRGRYGYTF
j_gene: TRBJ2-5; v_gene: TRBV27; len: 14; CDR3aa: CASSPFGAGETQYF
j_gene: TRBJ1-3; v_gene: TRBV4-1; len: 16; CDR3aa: CASSQAGQGSGNTIYF
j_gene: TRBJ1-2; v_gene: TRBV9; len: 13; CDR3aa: CASSGQGLDGYTF
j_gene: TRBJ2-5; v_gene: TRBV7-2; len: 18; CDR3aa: CASSRLPRPGQKEETQYF
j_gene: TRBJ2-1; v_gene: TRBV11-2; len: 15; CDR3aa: CASSSTGLASNEQFF
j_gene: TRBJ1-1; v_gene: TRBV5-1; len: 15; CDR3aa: CASSPGHAENTEAFF